This T cell receptor (beta chain) originates from a study of blood T cell repertoires in COVID-19. The overall study: Whether acute or convalescent, the COVID-19 samples came from the United States, Italy and Spain. The analysed material was cDNA or gDNA that came from T cells, B-cell-depleted T cells, or PBMCs.

Original handling: The authors estimated nucleated cell counts from reference gene primer amplification. TCRdb's table, derived via immunoSEQ multiplex PCR, lists solely in-frame clones and lacks some. Clone size and the V and J calls come from that table; the DNA yielded D and trimming. The sample consists of more than 60,000 clones, about nine tenths of them appearing once. The sequencing sample was made of peripheral blood. The source of this sequence is a human donor in a cohort sampled during active COVID-19.

The CDR3 protein is CASSVSGGVSYNEQFF. DNA of the CDR3: TGTGCCAGCAGCGTCAGCGGGGGAGTATCCTACAATGAGCAGTTCTTC. This rearrangement joins TRBV9 to TRBJ2-1, with 8 bases that match TRBD2. This CDR3 is 16 amino acids long. The germline gives CDR1 SGDLS, CDR2 YYNGEE. The V segment lost 2 bases and the J segment 1 base; nucleotides outside the gene matches: 5.